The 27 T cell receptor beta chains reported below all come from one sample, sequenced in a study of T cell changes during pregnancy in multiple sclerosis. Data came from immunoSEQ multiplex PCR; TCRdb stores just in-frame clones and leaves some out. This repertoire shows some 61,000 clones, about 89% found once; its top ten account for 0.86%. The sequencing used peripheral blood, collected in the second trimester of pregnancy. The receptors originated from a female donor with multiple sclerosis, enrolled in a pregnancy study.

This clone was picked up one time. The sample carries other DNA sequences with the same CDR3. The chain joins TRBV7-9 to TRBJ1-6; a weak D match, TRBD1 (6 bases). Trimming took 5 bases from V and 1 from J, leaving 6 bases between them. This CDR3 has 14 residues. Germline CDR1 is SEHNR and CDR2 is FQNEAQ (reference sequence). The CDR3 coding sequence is TGTGCCAGCAGCGGACAGTCCTATAATTCACCCCTCCACTTT. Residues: CASSGQSYNSPLHF.

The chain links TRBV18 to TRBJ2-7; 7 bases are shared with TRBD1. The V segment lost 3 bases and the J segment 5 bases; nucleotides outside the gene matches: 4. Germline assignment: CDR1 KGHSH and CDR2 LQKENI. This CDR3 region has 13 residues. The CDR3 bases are TGTGCCAGCTCACCGACAGGGATTAACGAGCAGTACTTC. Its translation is CASSPTGINEQYF. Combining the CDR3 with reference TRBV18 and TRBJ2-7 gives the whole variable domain NAGVMQNPRHLVRRRGQEARLRCSPMKGHSHVYWYRQLPEEGLKFMVYLQKENIIDESGMPKERFSAEFPKEGPSILRIQQVVRGDSAAYFCASSPTGINEQYFGPGTRLTVT.

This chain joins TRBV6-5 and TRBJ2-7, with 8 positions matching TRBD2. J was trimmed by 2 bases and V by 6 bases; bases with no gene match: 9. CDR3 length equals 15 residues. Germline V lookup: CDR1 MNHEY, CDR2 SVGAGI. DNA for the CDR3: TGTGCCAGCAGCCCGGGGAGCGGGGGTACCTACGAGCAGTACTTC. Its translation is CASSPGSGGTYEQYF.

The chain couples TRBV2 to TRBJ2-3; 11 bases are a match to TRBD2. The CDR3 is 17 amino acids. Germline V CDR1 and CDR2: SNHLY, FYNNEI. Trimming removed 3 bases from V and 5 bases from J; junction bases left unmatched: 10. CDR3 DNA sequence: TGTGCCAGCAGTGAGACCCTGCTAGCGGGGGGCTTAGATACGCAGTATTTT. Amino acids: CASSETLLAGGLDTQYF.

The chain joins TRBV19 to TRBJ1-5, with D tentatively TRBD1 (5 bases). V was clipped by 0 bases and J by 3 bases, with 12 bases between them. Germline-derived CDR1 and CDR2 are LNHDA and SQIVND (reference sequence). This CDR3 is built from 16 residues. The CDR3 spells CASSIDSQGLNQPQHF. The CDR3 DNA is TGTGCCAGTAGTATAGATTCCCAGGGCCTCAATCAGCCCCAGCATTTT.

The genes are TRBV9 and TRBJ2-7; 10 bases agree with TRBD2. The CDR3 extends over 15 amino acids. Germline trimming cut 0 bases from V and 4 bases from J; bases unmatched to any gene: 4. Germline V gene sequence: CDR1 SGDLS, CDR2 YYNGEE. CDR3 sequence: CASSVGPSGGYEQYF. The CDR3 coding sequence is TGTGCCAGCAGCGTAGGCCCTAGCGGGGGTTACGAGCAGTACTTC. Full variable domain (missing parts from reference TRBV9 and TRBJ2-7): DSGVTQTPKHLITATGQRVTLRCSPRSGDLSVYWYQQSLDQGLQFLIQYYNGEERAKGNILERFSAQQFPDLHSELNLSSLELGDSALYFCASSVGPSGGYEQYFGPGTRLTVT.

Here the CDR3 DNA reads TGCGCCAGCAGCTTGGGGACAGGCTCCTACAATGAGCAGTTCTTC. Protein sequence: CASSLGTGSYNEQFF. This rearrangement joins TRBV5-1 to TRBJ2-1; 7 positions agree with TRBD1. Germline V gene lookup returns CDR1 SGHRS and CDR2 YFSETQ. The V segment lost 0 bases and the J segment 0 bases; nucleotides outside the gene matches: 0. The CDR3 totals 15 residues.

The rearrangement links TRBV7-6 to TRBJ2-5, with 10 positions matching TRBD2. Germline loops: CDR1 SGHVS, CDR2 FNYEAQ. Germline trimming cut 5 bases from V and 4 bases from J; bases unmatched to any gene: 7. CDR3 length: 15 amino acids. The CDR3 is CASSKAGGEGETQYF. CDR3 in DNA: TGTGCCAGCAGCAAAGCGGGGGGGGAAGGAGAGACCCAGTACTTC.

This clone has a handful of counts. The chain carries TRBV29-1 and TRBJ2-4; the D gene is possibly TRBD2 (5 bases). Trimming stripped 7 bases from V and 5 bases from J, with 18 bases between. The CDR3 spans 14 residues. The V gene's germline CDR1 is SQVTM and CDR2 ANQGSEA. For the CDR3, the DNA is TGCAGCGGTGGTTCCGGACTGAGGCAAAACATTCAGTACTTC. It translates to CSGGSGLRQNIQYF.

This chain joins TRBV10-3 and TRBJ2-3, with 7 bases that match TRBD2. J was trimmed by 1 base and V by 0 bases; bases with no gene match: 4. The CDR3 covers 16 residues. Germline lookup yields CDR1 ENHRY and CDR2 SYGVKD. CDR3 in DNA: TGTGCCATCAGTGAGTCGTTGAGCGGGGGCACAGATACGCAGTATTTT. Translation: CAISESLSGGTDTQYF.

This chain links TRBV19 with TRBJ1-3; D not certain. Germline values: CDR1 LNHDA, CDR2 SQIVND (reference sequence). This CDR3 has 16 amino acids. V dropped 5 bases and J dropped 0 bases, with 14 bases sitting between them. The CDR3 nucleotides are TGTGCCAGTAGTTCCGGCCGACGGGACTCTGGAAACACCATATATTTT. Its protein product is CASSSGRRDSGNTIYF.

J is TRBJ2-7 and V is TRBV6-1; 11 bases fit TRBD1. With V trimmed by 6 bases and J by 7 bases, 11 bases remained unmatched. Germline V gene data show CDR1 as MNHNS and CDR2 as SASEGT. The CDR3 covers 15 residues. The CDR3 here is CASSEGTGGLWEQYF. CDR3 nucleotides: TGTGCCAGCAGCGAGGGGACAGGGGGGTTGTGGGAGCAGTACTTC.

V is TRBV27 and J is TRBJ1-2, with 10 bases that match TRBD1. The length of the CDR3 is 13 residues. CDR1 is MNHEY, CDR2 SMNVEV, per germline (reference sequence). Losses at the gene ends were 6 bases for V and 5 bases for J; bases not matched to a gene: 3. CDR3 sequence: CASRGTGEYGYTF. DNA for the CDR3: TGTGCCAGCAGAGGGACAGGGGAATATGGCTACACCTTC.

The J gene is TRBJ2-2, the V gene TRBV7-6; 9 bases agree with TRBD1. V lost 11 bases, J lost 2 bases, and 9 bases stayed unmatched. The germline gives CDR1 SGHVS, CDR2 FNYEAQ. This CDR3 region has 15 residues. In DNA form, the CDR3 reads TGTGCCCTGAGCGTGGGACAGGGCAACACCGGGGAGCTGTTTTTT. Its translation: CALSVGQGNTGELFF.

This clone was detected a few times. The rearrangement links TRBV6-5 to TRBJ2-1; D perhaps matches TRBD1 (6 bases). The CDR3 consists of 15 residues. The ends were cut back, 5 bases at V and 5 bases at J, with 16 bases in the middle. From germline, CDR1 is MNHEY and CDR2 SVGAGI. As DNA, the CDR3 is TGTGCCAGCAGTCCGACAGGATTAGGGCACAATGAGCAGTTCTTC. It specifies CASSPTGLGHNEQFF.

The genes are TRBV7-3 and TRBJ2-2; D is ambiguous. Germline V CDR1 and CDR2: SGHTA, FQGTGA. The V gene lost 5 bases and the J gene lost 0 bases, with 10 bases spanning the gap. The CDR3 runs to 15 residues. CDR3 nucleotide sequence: TGTGCCAGCAGCCCACAACCAGCGAACACCGGGGAGCTGTTTTTT. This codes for CASSPQPANTGELFF.

CDR3 nucleotide sequence: TGTGCCAGCAGGGCGGGAGGCTCTGGGGCCAACGTCCTGACTTTC. Its translation: CASRAGGSGANVLTF. The rearrangement uses TRBV27 and TRBJ2-6; TRBD2 matches 8 bases. Germline V gene sequence: CDR1 MNHEY, CDR2 SMNVEV (reference sequence). The CDR3 runs to 15 residues. V lost 6 bases and J lost 0; bases outside the gene matches: 1.

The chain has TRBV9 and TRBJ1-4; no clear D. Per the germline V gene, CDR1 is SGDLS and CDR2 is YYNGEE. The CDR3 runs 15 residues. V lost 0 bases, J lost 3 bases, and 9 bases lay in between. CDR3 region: CASSVGSNANEKLFF. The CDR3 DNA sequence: TGTGCCAGCAGCGTAGGCAGTAACGCTAATGAAAAACTGTTTTTT.

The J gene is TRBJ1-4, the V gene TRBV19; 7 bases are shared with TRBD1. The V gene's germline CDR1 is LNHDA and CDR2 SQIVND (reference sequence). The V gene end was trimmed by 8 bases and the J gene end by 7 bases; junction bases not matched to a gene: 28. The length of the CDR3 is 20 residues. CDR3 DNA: TGTGCCAGTGCGGGACCTCCGAAAAGGGGGCTTGGCGGTTTAGCTGAAAAACTGTTTTTT. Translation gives CASAGPPKRGLGGLAEKLFF.

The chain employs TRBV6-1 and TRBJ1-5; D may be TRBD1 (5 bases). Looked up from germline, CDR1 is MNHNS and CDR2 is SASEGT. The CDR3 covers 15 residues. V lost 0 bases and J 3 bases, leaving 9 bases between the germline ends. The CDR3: CASSEASRANQPQHF. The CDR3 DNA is TGTGCCAGCAGTGAAGCGTCCAGGGCCAATCAGCCCCAGCATTTT.

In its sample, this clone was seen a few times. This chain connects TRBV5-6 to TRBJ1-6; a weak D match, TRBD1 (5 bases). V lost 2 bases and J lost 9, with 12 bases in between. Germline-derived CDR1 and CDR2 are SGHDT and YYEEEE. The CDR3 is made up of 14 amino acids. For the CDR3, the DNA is TGTGCCAGCAGCTTAGGGGTTATAGGTTCACCCCTCCACTTT. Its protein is CASSLGVIGSPLHF. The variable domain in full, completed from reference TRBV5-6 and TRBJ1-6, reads DAGVTQSPTHLIKTRGQQVTLRCSPKSGHDTVSWYQQALGQGPQFIFQYYEEEERQRGNFPDRFSGHQFPNYSSELNVNALLLGDSALYLCASSLGVIGSPLHFGNGTRLTVT.

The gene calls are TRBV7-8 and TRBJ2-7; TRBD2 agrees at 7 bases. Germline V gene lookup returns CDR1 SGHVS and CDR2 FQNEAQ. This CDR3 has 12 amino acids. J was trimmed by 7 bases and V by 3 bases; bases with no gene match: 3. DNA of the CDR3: TGTGCCAGCAGCTTGGGGGGGGGTGAGCAGTACTTC. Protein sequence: CASSLGGGEQYF.

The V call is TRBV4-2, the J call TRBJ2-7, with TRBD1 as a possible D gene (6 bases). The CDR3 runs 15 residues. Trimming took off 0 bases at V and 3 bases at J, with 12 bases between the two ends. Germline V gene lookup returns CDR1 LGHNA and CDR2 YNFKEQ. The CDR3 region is CASSQDRGTHYEQYF. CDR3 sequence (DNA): TGTGCCAGCAGCCAAGATAGGGGGACCCACTACGAGCAGTACTTC.

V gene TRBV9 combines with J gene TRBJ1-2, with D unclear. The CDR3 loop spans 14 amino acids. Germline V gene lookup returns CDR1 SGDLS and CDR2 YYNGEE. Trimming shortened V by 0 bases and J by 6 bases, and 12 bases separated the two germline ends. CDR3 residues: CASSVANRMDGYTF. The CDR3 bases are TGTGCCAGCAGCGTAGCCAATAGAATGGATGGCTACACCTTC.

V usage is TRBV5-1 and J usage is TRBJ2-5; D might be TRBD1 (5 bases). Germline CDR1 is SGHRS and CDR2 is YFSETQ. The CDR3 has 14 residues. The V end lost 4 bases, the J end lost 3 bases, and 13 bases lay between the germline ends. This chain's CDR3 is CASSVRTREETQYF. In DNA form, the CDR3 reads TGCGCCAGCAGCGTCCGGACAAGGGAAGAGACCCAGTACTTC.

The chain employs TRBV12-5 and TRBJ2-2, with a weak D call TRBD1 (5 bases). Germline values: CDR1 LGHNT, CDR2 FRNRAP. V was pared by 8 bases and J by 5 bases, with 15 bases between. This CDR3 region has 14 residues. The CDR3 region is CASSSRDNTGELFF. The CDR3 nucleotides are TGTGCTAGTAGTAGCAGGGATAATACCGGGGAGCTGTTTTTT. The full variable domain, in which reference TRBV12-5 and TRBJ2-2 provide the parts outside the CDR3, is DARVTQTPRHKVTEMGQEVTMRCQPILGHNTVFWYRQTMMQGLELLAYFRNRAPLDDSGMPKDRFSAEMPDATLATLKIQPSEPRDSAVYFCASSSRDNTGELFFGEGSRLTVL.

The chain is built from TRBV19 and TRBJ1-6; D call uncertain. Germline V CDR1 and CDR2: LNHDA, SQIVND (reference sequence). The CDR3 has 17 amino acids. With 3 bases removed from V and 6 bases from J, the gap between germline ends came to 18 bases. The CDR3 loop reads CASSMTPTGVGNSPLHF. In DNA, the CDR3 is TGTGCCAGTAGTATGACCCCGACCGGGGTTGGTAATTCACCCCTCCACTTT. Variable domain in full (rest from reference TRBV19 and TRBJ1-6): DGGITQSPKYLFRKEGQNVTLSCEQNLNHDAMYWYRQDPGQGLRLIYYSQIVNDFQKGDIAEGYSVSREKKESFPLTVTSAQKNPTAFYLCASSMTPTGVGNSPLHFGNGTRLTVT.